These T cell receptor beta chains were read from a single sample in a study of cytotoxic CD8 clonotypes in ibrutinib-treated CLL. TCRdb keeps only in-frame clones here, not all; method: immunoSEQ multiplex PCR. The sample records nearly 300,000 clones, approximately 79% being singletons. The source was PBMCs, collected at disease progression, from a patient treated with ibrutinib. These receptors all stem from a human donor with chronic lymphocytic leukemia. Each CDR3 is given with its conserved first and last residue. Fields, in order: V gene, J gene, D gene, CDR3 protein. D genes are given only for firm matches.

TRBV21-1	TRBJ2-7	NA	CASSARTGHYEQYF
TRBV18	TRBJ2-5	TRBD2	CASSPVRGNGETQYF
TRBV5-4	TRBJ2-1	NA	CASSLFSGDGNEQFF
TRBV5-1	TRBJ2-5	NA	CASAKGGQSVSETQYF
TRBV19	TRBJ2-3	TRBD2	CASSRPGLAGTDTQYF
TRBV4-1	TRBJ2-1	TRBD2	CASSQDSSSGRFSSYNEQFF
TRBV6-1	TRBJ1-2	NA	CASSDLTQSGYTF
TRBV5-4	TRBJ1-5	NA	CASSPPGRNQPQHF
TRBV7-9	TRBJ1-5	NA	CASSFDPGAESNQPQHF
TRBV25-1	TRBJ1-1	NA	CASSEATEGEVNTEAFF
TRBV4-2	TRBJ2-5	NA	CASSPRPRYFQETQYF
TRBV9	TRBJ1-4	TRBD1	CASSVEGTGLDNEKLFF
TRBV5-1	TRBJ1-1	NA	CASSLRVMNTEAFF
TRBV7-9	TRBJ2-5	NA	CASSTGHTQETQYF
TRBV7-9	TRBJ2-7	NA	CASSNRDIRHYEQYF
TRBV9	TRBJ1-3	TRBD1	CASTRTGGIVSGNTIYF
TRBV4-1	TRBJ2-3	NA	CASSQDQGGTDTQYF
TRBV9	TRBJ2-7	NA	CASSPGTEGGEQYF
TRBV27	TRBJ1-1	NA	CASSLGGIAEAFF
TRBV5-1	TRBJ2-2	NA	CASRSDRNTGELFF
TRBV6-1	TRBJ1-5	NA	CASRQQAYSNQPQHF
TRBV5-1	TRBJ2-7	NA	CASSLMASTEQYF
TRBV6-1	TRBJ1-5	NA	CASSEAGDGVRPQHF
TRBV11-2	TRBJ2-2	NA	CASSIPGAGELFF
TRBV7-8	TRBJ2-7	NA	CASSPTMSSYEQYF
TRBV4-1	TRBJ1-2	TRBD1	CASSQGASHHRDRAGYTF
TRBV18	TRBJ1-2	NA	CASSPSSSWANYGYTF
TRBV7-3	TRBJ2-7	NA	CASSLTRGSSEQYF
TRBV5-1	TRBJ2-7	NA	CASSLPGIYEQYF
TRBV6-6	TRBJ2-7	TRBD1	CASQDRGSHEQYF
TRBV28	TRBJ2-1	TRBD2	CASRRTSGSSEQFF
TRBV29-1	TRBJ2-7	NA	CSVAQGYEQYF
TRBV10-1	TRBJ2-7	NA	CASSEVLESGRQYF
TRBV11-2	TRBJ2-1	TRBD2	CASSLYTGTSGRSSEQFF
TRBV11-2	TRBJ2-3	NA	CASSTVSADTQYF
TRBV11-3	TRBJ2-1	NA	CASSLGQSSYNEQFF
TRBV4-2	TRBJ1-3	NA	CASSQDPGSGNTIYF
TRBV4-1	TRBJ1-2	NA	CASSQQQSYGYTF
TRBV4-1	TRBJ1-2	NA	CASSQGHSNYGYTF